A single sample gave rise to the 25 T cell receptor beta chains below, sequenced in a study of neurological immune-mediated disorders. From the 5' RACE reads, TCRdb called clonotypes with MiXCR, one entry per CDR3 protein. Of 30,000 to 45,000 distinct CDR3 sequences in the sample, over 9% were seen once. The sample consisted of PBMCs. The receptor set was obtained from a woman aged 25 to 39 with HTLV-1-associated myelopathy (HAM/TSP).

This clonotype appeared many times. The chain combines TRBV20-1 with TRBJ2-7; a weak D match, TRBD2 (6 bases). Per germline, CDR1 DFQATT and CDR2 SNEGSKA (reference sequence). V was shortened by 3 bases and J by 6 bases, with 21 bases between the two germline ends. This CDR3 spans 15 amino acids. The CDR3 DNA reads TGCAGTGCTAGGAGATATGTGGGACTTCAAGTCGAGCAGTACTTC. Translation gives CSARRYVGLQVEQYF.

This clonotype was seen at least ten times. This sequence joins TRBV5-5 and TRBJ1-2; 10 bases are shared with TRBD1. The length of the CDR3 is 17 residues. J was trimmed by 4 bases and V by 7 bases; bases with no gene match: 16. CDR1 SGHKS and CDR2 YYEKEE come from the germline V gene (reference sequence). The CDR3 sequence: CASVTLEGTGVGYGYTF. In nucleotides, the CDR3 is TGTGCCAGCGTAACTTTAGAAGGGACAGGGGTTGGCTATGGCTACACCTTC.

This clonotype was seen ten or more times. This chain links TRBV6-5 with TRBJ1-3; no reliable D call. Germline CDR1 and CDR2: MNHEY and SVGAGI. The germline V and J ends were trimmed by 10 bases and 2 bases, with 15 bases remaining between them. This CDR3 region has 14 residues. The CDR3 region is CATQSWAPGNTIYF. The DNA for the CDR3 is TGTGCCACGCAAAGTTGGGCGCCTGGAAACACCATATATTTT.

This clonotype was detected many times. The chain couples TRBV20-1 to TRBJ2-1; tentative D call: TRBD2 (5 bases). Germline V gene data show CDR1 as DFQATT and CDR2 as SNEGSKA (reference sequence). The V gene lost 0 bases and the J gene lost 3 bases, with 12 bases spanning the gap. The CDR3 has 15 residues. CDR3 sequence (DNA): TGCAGTGCTAGAGATCTCGGGGAGATCTACAATGAGCAGTTCTTC. It specifies CSARDLGEIYNEQFF.

At least ten counts were recorded for this clonotype. J is TRBJ2-7 and V is TRBV5-5; D unclear. The V end was cut by 0 bases, the J end by 4 bases, with 5 bases between. The V gene's germline CDR1 is SGHKS and CDR2 YYEKEE (reference sequence). There are 12 residues in the CDR3. The CDR3 DNA reads as TGTGCCAGCAGCTTGGCCCATTACGAGCAGTACTTC. It codes for CASSLAHYEQYF.

This clonotype was counted at least ten times. The CDR3 protein is CSADPMGTGNYGYTF. The CDR3 DNA reads as TGCAGCGCGGACCCGATGGGAACAGGGAACTATGGCTACACCTTC. This rearrangement joins TRBV29-1 to TRBJ1-2; D is possibly TRBD1 (6 bases). Germline-derived CDR1 and CDR2 are SQVTM and ANQGSEA. Trimming left V 7 bases short and J 2 bases short, with 20 bases between. The CDR3 totals 15 residues.

This clonotype was recorded many times. V gene TRBV20-1 combines with J gene TRBJ1-5; 8 bases align to TRBD1. Germline V lookup: CDR1 DFQATT, CDR2 SNEGSKA (reference sequence). CDR3 size: 15 residues. The trim removed 5 bases at V and 5 bases at J, leaving 11 bases unmatched. The CDR3 DNA reads TGCAGTGCTGCCCCGACAGGGGCGGATTATCAGCCCCAGCATTTT. Its protein product is CSAAPTGADYQPQHF.

This clonotype came up many times. V is TRBV7-2 and J is TRBJ2-1; TRBD2 might be the D (6 bases). This CDR3 has 17 residues. Per the germline V gene, CDR1 is SGHTA and CDR2 is FQGNSA. Trimming took off 2 bases at V and 9 bases at J, with 23 bases between the two ends. CDR3 residues: CASSLQPPRLGQGEQFF. The CDR3 DNA reads TGTGCCAGCAGCTTACAACCGCCGAGACTAGGTCAGGGTGAGCAGTTCTTC. Full variable domain (outside the CDR3, taken from reference TRBV7-2 and TRBJ2-1): GAGVSQSPSNKVTEKGKDVELRCDPISGHTALYWYRQSLGQGLEFLIYFQGNSAPDKSGLPSDRFSAERTGGSVSTLTIQRTQQEDSAVYLCASSLQPPRLGQGEQFFGPGTRLTVL.

Ten or more counts support this clonotype. J is TRBJ2-1 and V is TRBV20-1, with 9 bases aligning to TRBD2. The germline CDR1 and CDR2 sequences are DFQATT and SNEGSKA (reference sequence). This CDR3 has 14 residues. After removal of 6 bases from V and 9 bases from J, the junction contained 12 bases not matched to a gene. The CDR3 sequence: CSACFGGGAFEQFF. CDR3 sequence (DNA): TGCAGTGCCTGCTTCGGCGGGGGGGCTTTTGAGCAGTTCTTC.

This clonotype showed up many times. The chain joins TRBV20-1 to TRBJ2-4; TRBD2 aligns across 9 bases. The J segment lost 8 bases and the V segment lost 1 base, leaving 15 bases of the junction unmatched. Germline-derived CDR1 and CDR2 are DFQATT and SNEGSKA (reference sequence). The CDR3 is 17 amino acids. CDR3 in DNA: TGCAGTGCTAGAGTTTCGGGCGGGGGGGGCTTTGGGTACATTCAGTACTTC. Protein sequence: CSARVSGGGGFGYIQYF.

A remark on this clonotype: The DNA is omitted, as the CDR3 cannot be located on it reliably, and the CDR3 follows TCRdb's listing. This chain joins TRBV5-1 and TRBJ2-3; the tabulated D call, TRBD1, remains unverified against the DNA. Including both end residues, the CDR3 is 21 amino acids long. Germline assignment: CDR1 SGHRS and CDR2 YFSETQ. The CDR3 loop is CASSFYICSANRGSFTDTQYF.

Many counts were recorded for this clonotype. The chain recombines TRBV20-1 with TRBJ2-2; 12 bases agree with TRBD2. V was pared by 1 base and J by 3 bases, with 6 bases of the junction left unmatched. CDR1 and CDR2 from the germline V gene are DFQATT and SNEGSKA (reference sequence). The length of the CDR3 is 17 residues. The CDR3 sequence: CSARASSGGAHTGELFF. The CDR3 bases are TGCAGTGCTAGAGCATCTAGCGGGGGGGCCCACACCGGGGAGCTGTTTTTT.

This clonotype was seen ten or more times. The chain carries TRBV2 and TRBJ2-3, with a possible D match to TRBD1 (5 bases). Trimming took off 4 bases at V and 4 bases at J, with 12 bases between the two ends. CDR3 size: 14 residues. The germline gives CDR1 SNHLY, CDR2 FYNNEI. The CDR3 sequence: CASSVVRESDTQYF. For the CDR3, the DNA is TGTGCCAGCAGTGTGGTCAGGGAATCAGATACGCAGTATTTT.

This clonotype was found many times. This chain links TRBV3-1 with TRBJ1-6; a weak D match, TRBD1 (6 bases). The CDR3 totals 14 residues. V was cut by 4 bases and J by 6 bases, with 10 bases left in between. CDR1 LGHDT and CDR2 YNNKEL come from the germline V gene (reference sequence). CDR3 sequence reads: CASSRPDSNSPLHF. CDR3 coding DNA: TGTGCCAGCAGCCGACCGGACAGTAATTCACCCCTCCACTTT. Drawing the rest from reference TRBV3-1 and TRBJ1-6, the complete variable domain is DTAVSQTPKYLVTQMGNDKSIKCEQNLGHDTMYWYKQDSKKFLKIMFSYNNKELIINETVPNRFSPKSPDKAHLNLHINSLELGDSAVYFCASSRPDSNSPLHFGNGTRLTVT.

This clonotype was recorded many times. The chain links TRBV5-6 to TRBJ1-1, with 7 positions matching TRBD1. Trimming cost V 6 bases and J 4 bases; bases outside gene matches: 6. The CDR3 consists of 13 residues. Germline CDR1 and CDR2: SGHDT and YYEEEE. Here the CDR3 DNA reads TGTGCCAGCATCAACAGGGGCGGCACTGAAGCTTTCTTT. It specifies CASINRGGTEAFF.

In regard to this clonotype: Possible read error: a much larger clone is one base away. The CDR3 here is CSSSEGFNEQFF. CDR3 sequence (DNA): TGTTCCAGCAGTGAAGGTTTCAATGAGCAGTTCTTC. The chain is built from TRBV2 and TRBJ2-1; unclear D gene. Looked up from germline, CDR1 is SNHLY and CDR2 is FYNNEI. This CDR3 has 12 amino acids.

This clonotype appeared many times. The V and J genes are TRBV20-1 and TRBJ2-1; possible D gene TRBD1, 6 bases. The CDR3 has 15 amino acids. CDR1 and CDR2 from the germline V gene are DFQATT and SNEGSKA (reference sequence). The V end was cut by 5 bases, the J end by 1 base, with 15 bases between. CDR3 DNA sequence: TGCAGTGCTGAAGACAGGCTTGGGTCCTACAATGAGCAGTTCTTC. Translating it yields CSAEDRLGSYNEQFF.

This clonotype was recorded at least ten times. The rearrangement links TRBV7-9 to TRBJ1-3; TRBD1 might be the D (5 bases). CDR1 and CDR2 (germline): SEHNR, FQNEAQ (reference sequence). Trimming removed 3 bases at V and 7 bases at J, with 16 bases between. This CDR3 spans 15 amino acids. CDR3 coding DNA: TGTGCCAGCAGCTTTGAGGAGTACAGGCGGAACACCATATATTTT. Translating gives CASSFEEYRRNTIYF.

V usage is TRBV15 and J usage is TRBJ2-2; 9 bases agree with TRBD1. Germline values: CDR1 LNHNV, CDR2 YYDKDF (reference sequence). With V trimmed by 1 base and J by 2 bases, 2 bases remained unmatched. This CDR3 region has 16 residues. This CDR3 reads CATSRGGQGNTGELFF. The CDR3 DNA reads as TGTGCCACCAGCAGAGGGGGACAGGGAAACACCGGGGAGCTGTTTTTT.

At least ten counts were recorded for this clonotype. This chain uses TRBV9 with TRBJ2-6; D remains ambiguous. Germline CDR1 is SGDLS and CDR2 is YYNGEE. V was pared by 3 bases and J by 1 base, with 8 bases between. The CDR3 loop spans 15 amino acids. The DNA for the CDR3 is TGTGCCAGCAGCGGATTTAAATCTGGGGCCAACGTCCTGACTTTC. It specifies CASSGFKSGANVLTF. Variable domain in full (rest from reference TRBV9 and TRBJ2-6): DSGVTQTPKHLITATGQRVTLRCSPRSGDLSVYWYQQSLDQGLQFLIQYYNGEERAKGNILERFSAQQFPDLHSELNLSSLELGDSALYFCASSGFKSGANVLTFGAGSRLTVL.

There are many counts of this clonotype. The chain combines TRBV7-2 with TRBJ2-2; D call uncertain. From germline, CDR1 is SGHTA and CDR2 FQGNSA. The length of the CDR3 is 13 residues. V dropped 5 bases and J dropped 4 bases, with 8 bases sitting between them. The chain's CDR3 is CASSPTVTGELFF. The CDR3 bases are TGTGCCAGCAGCCCAACCGTCACCGGGGAGCTGTTTTTT.

Many counts were recorded for this clonotype. The genes are TRBV7-2 and TRBJ2-6; the match to TRBD1 covers 9 bases. There are 15 residues in the CDR3. Germline CDR1 and CDR2: SGHTA and FQGNSA. V lost 5 bases, J lost 5 bases, and 4 bases stayed unmatched. CDR3 bases: TGTGCCAGCAGCCCCGGGACAGGGCGGGCCAACGTCCTGACTTTC. This sequence encodes CASSPGTGRANVLTF.

This chain connects TRBV6-5 to TRBJ1-1, with a tentative D call TRBD1 (6 bases). With 2 bases removed from V and 5 bases from J, the gap between germline ends came to 18 bases. The CDR3 is 16 residues long. Germline CDR1 is MNHEY and CDR2 is SVGAGI. The CDR3 protein is CASSYMGARRRTEAFF. As DNA, the CDR3 is TGTGCCAGCAGTTACATGGGGGCCCGGAGGAGAACTGAAGCTTTCTTT.

This clonotype was seen many times. J is TRBJ1-5 and V is TRBV20-1, with D possibly TRBD1 on 5 matching bases. Germline V gene sequence: CDR1 DFQATT, CDR2 SNEGSKA (reference sequence). CDR3 length: 15 amino acids. V lost 1 base to trimming and J lost 2 bases, with 12 bases between them. Here the CDR3 reads CSARVGRWGNQPQHF. The CDR3 DNA is TGCAGTGCTAGAGTGGGACGCTGGGGCAATCAGCCCCAGCATTTT.

In its sample, this clonotype was seen many times. The chain joins TRBV5-1 to TRBJ2-5, with 10 bases identical to TRBD2. This CDR3 comprises 16 residues. Trimming took 4 bases from V and 3 from J; bases not matched to a gene: 9. Germline values: CDR1 SGHRS, CDR2 YFSETQ. CDR3 coding DNA: TGCGCCAGCAGCCCACCTATAGCGGGGGGTAAAGAGACCCAGTACTTC. Protein sequence: CASSPPIAGGKETQYF.